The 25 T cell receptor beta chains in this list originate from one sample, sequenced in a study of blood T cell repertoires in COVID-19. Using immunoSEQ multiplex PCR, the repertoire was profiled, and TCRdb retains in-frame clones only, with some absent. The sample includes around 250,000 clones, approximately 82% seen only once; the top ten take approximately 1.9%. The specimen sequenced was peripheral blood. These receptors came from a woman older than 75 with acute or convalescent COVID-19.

CDR3 nucleotides: TGTGCCAGCAGTTCCCGGACAGGGCGGGCCGAGCAGTACTTC. This gives the protein CASSSRTGRAEQYF. The V gene is TRBV28, the J gene TRBJ2-7, with TRBD1 matching 8 bases. The length of the CDR3 is 14 residues. CDR1 and CDR2 from the germline V gene are MDHEN and SYDVKM. J lost 6 bases, V lost 4 bases, and 8 bases had no gene match.

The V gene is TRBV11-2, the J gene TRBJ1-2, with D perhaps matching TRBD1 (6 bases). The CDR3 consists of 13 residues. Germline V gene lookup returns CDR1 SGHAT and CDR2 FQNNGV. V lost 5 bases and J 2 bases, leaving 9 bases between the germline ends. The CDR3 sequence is CASSTDRNYGYTF. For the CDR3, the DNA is TGTGCCAGCAGCACCGACAGGAACTATGGCTACACCTTC. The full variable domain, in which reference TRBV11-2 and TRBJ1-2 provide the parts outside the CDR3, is EAGVAQSPRYKIIEKRQSVAFWCNPISGHATLYWYQQILGQGPKLLIQFQNNGVVDDSQLPKDRFSAERLKGVDSTLKIQPAKLEDSAVYLCASSTDRNYGYTFGSGTRLTVV.

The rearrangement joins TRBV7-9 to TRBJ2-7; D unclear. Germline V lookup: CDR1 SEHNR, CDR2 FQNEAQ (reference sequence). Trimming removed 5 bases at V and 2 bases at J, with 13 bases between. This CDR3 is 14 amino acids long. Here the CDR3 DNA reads TGTGCCAGCAGCCCCGCCGAGATAACCTACGAGCAGTACTTC. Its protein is CASSPAEITYEQYF.

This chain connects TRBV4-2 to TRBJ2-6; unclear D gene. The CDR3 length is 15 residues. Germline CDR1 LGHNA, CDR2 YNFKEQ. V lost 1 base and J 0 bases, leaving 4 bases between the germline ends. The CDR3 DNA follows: TGTGCCAGCAGCCAAGTCTACTCTGGGGCCAACGTCCTGACTTTC. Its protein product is CASSQVYSGANVLTF.

The CDR3 sequence is CAWGALIQGSGNTIYF. The CDR3 DNA follows: TGTGCCTGGGGCGCTCTGATACAGGGGTCTGGAAACACCATATATTTT. The genes are TRBV30 and TRBJ1-3; TRBD1 agrees at 7 bases. With V trimmed by 5 bases and J by 1 base, 11 bases remained unmatched. This CDR3 region has 16 residues. Germline V gene data show CDR1 as GTSNPN and CDR2 as SVGIG (reference sequence). The full variable domain, with the rest looked up from reference TRBV30 and TRBJ1-3, is SQTIHQWPATLVQPVGSPLSLECTVEGTSNPNLYWYRQAAGRGLQLLFYSVGIGQISSEVPQNLSASRPQDRQFILSSKKLLLSDSGFYLCAWGALIQGSGNTIYFGEGSWLTVV.

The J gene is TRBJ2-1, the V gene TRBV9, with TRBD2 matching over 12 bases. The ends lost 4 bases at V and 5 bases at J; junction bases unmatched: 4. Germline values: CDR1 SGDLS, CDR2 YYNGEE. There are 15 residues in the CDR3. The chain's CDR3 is CASSPRLAGDNEQFF. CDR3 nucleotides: TGTGCCAGCAGCCCCCGACTAGCGGGGGACAATGAGCAGTTCTTC. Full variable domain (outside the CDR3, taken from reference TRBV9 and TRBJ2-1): DSGVTQTPKHLITATGQRVTLRCSPRSGDLSVYWYQQSLDQGLQFLIQYYNGEERAKGNILERFSAQQFPDLHSELNLSSLELGDSALYFCASSPRLAGDNEQFFGPGTRLTVL.

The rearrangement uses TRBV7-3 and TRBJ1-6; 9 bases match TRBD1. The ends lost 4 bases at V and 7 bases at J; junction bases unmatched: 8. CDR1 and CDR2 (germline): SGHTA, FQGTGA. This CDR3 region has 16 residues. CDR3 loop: CASSSGPTGGNSPLHF. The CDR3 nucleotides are TGTGCCAGCAGCTCCGGCCCGACAGGGGGGAATTCACCCCTCCACTTT.

The CDR3 bases are TGTGCCAGCAGCTTAAGGACAGGGGGCTTTTCTGAAGCTTTCTTT. Translation gives CASSLRTGGFSEAFF. The chain couples TRBV7-9 to TRBJ1-1, with 11 bases that match TRBD1. The germline V gene has CDR1 SEHNR and CDR2 FQNEAQ (reference sequence). V was clipped by 2 bases and J by 6 bases; unmatched bases: 5. CDR3 length: 15 amino acids.

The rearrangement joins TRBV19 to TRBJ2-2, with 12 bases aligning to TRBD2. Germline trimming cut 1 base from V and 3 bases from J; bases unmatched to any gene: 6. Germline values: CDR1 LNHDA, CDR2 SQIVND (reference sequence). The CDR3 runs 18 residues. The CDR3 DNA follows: TGTGCCAGTAGTATAGCGGCTAGCGGGAGGGCCGACACCGGGGAGCTGTTTTTT. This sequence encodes CASSIAASGRADTGELFF.

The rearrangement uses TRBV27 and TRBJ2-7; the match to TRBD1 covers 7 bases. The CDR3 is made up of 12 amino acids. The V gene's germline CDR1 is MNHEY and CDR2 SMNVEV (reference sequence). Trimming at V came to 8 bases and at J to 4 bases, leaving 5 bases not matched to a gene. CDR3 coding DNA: TGTGCCAGCCCCGGGACAGCATACGAGCAGTACTTC. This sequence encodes CASPGTAYEQYF.

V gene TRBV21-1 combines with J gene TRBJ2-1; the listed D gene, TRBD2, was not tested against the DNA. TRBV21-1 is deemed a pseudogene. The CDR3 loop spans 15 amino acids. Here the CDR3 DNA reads TGTGCCAGCAGCACCCGGAGACTAGCTAACAATGAGCAGTTCTTC. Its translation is CASSTRRLANNEQFF.

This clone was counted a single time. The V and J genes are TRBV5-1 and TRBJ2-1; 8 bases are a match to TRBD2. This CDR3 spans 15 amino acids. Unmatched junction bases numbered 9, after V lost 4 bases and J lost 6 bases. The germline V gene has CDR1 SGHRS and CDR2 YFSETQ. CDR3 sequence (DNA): TGCGCCAGCAGCCAGGCAAGCGGGGGTATCAATGAGCAGTTCTTC. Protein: CASSQASGGINEQFF.

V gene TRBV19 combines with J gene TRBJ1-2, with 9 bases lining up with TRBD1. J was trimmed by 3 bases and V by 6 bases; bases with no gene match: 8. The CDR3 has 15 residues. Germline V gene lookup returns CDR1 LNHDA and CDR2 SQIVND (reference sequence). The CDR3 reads CASSEPGQGDYGYTF. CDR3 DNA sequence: TGTGCCAGTAGCGAACCGGGACAGGGAGACTATGGCTACACCTTC.

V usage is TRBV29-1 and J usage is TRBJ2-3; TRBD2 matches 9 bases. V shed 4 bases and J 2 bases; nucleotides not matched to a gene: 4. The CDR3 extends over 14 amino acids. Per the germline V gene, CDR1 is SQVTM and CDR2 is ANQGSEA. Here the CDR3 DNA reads TGCAGCGTTGCCGCTAGCGGGGACACAGATACGCAGTATTTT. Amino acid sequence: CSVAASGDTDTQYF.

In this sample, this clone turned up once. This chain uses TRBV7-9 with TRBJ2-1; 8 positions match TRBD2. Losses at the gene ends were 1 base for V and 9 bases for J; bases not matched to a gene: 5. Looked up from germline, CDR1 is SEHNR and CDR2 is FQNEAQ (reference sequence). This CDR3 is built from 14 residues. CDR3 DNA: TGTGCCAGCAGCTTAGAGGGGACTAGTGGTGAGCAGTTCTTC. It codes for CASSLEGTSGEQFF.

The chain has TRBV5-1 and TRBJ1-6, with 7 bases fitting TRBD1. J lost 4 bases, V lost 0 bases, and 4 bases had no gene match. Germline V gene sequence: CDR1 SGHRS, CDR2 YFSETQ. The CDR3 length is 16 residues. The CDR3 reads CASSLARGQYNSPLHF. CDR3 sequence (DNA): TGCGCCAGCAGCTTGGCCAGGGGACAGTATAATTCACCCCTCCACTTT.

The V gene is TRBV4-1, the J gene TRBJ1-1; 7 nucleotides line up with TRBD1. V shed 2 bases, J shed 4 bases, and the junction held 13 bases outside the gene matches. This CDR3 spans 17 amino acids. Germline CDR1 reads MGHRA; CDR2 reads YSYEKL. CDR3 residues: CASSQISQGGRATEAFF. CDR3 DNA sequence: TGCGCCAGCAGCCAAATATCTCAGGGGGGTCGGGCCACTGAAGCTTTCTTT.

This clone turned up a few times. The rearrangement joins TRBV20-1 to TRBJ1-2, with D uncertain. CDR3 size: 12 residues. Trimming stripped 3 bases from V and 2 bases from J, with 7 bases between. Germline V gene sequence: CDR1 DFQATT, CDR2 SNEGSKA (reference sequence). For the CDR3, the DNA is TGCAGTGCTAGTCCCGCGAACTATGGCTACACCTTC. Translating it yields CSASPANYGYTF.

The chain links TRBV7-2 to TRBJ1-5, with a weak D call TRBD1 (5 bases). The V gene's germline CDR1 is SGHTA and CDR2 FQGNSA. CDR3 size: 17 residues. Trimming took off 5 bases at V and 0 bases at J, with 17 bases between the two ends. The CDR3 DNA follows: TGTGCCAGCAGCCAGGGATCCCGGAGTTATAGCAATCAGCCCCAGCATTTT. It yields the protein CASSQGSRSYSNQPQHF.

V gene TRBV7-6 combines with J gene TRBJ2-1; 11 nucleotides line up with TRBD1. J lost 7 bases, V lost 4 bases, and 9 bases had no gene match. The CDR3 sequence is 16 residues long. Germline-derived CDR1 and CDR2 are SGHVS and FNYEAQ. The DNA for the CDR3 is TGTGCCAGCAGCTACAATACGGGACAGGGGGGTAATGAGCAGTTCTTC. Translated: CASSYNTGQGGNEQFF.

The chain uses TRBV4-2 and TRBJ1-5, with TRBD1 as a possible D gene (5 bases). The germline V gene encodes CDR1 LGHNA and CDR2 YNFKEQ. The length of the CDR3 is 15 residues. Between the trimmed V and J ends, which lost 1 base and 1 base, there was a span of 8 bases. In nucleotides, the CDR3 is TGTGCCAGCAGCCAAGTGGAGGGGAGCAATCAGCCCCAGCATTTT. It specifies CASSQVEGSNQPQHF.

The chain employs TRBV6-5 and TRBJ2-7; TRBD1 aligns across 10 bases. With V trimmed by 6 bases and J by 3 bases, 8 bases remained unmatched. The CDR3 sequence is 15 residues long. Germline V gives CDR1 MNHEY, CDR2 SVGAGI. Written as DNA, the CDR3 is TGTGCCAGCAGCCACGGACAGGGGGTTATCTACGAGCAGTACTTC. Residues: CASSHGQGVIYEQYF.

The DNA for the CDR3 is TGTGCCAGCAGCTTAGGGGCGGGAGGGTCCTACAATGAGCAGTTCTTC. Protein product: CASSLGAGGSYNEQFF. The rearrangement links TRBV7-3 to TRBJ2-1; TRBD2 matches 9 bases. The CDR3 has 16 residues. J was trimmed by 1 base and V by 2 bases; bases with no gene match: 3. Per the germline V gene, CDR1 is SGHTA and CDR2 is FQGTGA.

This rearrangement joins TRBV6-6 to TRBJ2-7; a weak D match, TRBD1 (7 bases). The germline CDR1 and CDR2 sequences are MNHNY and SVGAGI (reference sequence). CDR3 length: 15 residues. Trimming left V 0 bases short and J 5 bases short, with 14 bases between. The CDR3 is CASSYSRQGGDEQYF. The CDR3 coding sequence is TGTGCCAGCAGTTACTCACGACAGGGCGGGGACGAGCAGTACTTC.

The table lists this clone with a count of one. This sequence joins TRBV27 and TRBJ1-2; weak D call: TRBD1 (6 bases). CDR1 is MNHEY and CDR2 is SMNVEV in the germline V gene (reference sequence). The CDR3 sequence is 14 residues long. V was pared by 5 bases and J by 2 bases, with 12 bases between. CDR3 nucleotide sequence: TGTGCCAGCAGTCCGAACAGGGACAACTATGGCTACACCTTC. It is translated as CASSPNRDNYGYTF.